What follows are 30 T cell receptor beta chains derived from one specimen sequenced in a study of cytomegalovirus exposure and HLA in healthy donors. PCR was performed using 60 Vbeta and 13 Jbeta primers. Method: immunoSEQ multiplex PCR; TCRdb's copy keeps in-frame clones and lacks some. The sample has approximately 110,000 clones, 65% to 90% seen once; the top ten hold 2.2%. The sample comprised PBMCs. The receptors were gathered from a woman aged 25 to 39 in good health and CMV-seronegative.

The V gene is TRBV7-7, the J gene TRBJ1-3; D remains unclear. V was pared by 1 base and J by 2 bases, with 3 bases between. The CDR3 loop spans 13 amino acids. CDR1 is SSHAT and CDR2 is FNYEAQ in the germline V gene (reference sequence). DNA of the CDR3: TGTGCCAGCAGCTTAGGGCCTGGAAACACCATATATTTT. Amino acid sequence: CASSLGPGNTIYF.

The CDR3 reads CASSHWAQEGEQYF. The CDR3 region has the DNA TGTGCCAGCAGCCATTGGGCGCAAGAGGGAGAGCAGTACTTC. This chain links TRBV14 with TRBJ2-7; maybe TRBD2 (5 bases). This CDR3 comprises 14 residues. Trimming took 3 bases from V and 7 from J, leaving 16 bases between them. Per germline, CDR1 SGHDN and CDR2 FVKESK.

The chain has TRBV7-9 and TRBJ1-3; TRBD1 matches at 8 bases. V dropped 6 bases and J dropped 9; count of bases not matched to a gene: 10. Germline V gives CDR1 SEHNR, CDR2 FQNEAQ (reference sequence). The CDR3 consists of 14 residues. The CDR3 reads CASSKSGQGSTIYF. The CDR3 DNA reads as TGTGCCAGCAGTAAATCCGGACAGGGCAGCACCATATATTTT.

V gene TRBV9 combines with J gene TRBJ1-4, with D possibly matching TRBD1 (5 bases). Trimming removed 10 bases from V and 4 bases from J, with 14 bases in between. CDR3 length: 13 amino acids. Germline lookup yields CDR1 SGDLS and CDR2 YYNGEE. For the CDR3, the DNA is TGTGCCCACTGTCAGACAGATAATGAAAAACTGTTTTTT. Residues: CAHCQTDNEKLFF. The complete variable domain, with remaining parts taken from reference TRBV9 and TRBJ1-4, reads DSGVTQTPKHLITATGQRVTLRCSPRSGDLSVYWYQQSLDQGLQFLIQYYNGEERAKGNILERFSAQQFPDLHSELNLSSLELGDSALYFCAHCQTDNEKLFFGSGTQLSVL.

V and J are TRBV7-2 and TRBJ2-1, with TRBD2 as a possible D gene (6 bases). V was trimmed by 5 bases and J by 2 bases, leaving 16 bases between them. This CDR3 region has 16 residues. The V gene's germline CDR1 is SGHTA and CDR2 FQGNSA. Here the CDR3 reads CASSPRRGAAYNEQFF. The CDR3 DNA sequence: TGTGCCAGCAGCCCGAGGAGGGGCGCAGCCTACAATGAGCAGTTCTTC.

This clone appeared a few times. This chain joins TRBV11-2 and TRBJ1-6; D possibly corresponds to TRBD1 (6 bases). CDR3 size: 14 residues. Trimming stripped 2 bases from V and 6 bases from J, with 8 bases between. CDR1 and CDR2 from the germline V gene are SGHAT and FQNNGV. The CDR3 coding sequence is TGTGCCAGCAGCTTAACAGGGAGTAATTCACCCCTCCACTTT. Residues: CASSLTGSNSPLHF. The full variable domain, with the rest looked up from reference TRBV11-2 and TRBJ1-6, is EAGVAQSPRYKIIEKRQSVAFWCNPISGHATLYWYQQILGQGPKLLIQFQNNGVVDDSQLPKDRFSAERLKGVDSTLKIQPAKLEDSAVYLCASSLTGSNSPLHFGNGTRLTVT.

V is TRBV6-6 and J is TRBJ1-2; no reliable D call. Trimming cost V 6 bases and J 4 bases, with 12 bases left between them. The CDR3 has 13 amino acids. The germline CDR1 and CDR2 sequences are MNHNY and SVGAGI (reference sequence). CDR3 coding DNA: TGTGCCAGCAGCAATACGGGGATCTATGGCTACACCTTC. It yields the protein CASSNTGIYGYTF.

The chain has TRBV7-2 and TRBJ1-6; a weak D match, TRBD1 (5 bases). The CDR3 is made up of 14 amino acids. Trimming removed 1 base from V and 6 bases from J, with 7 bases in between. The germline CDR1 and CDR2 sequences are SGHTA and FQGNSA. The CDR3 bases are TGTGCCAGCAGCTTAGGAGACAGTAATTCACCCCTCCACTTT. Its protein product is CASSLGDSNSPLHF. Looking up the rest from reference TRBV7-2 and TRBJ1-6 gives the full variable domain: GAGVSQSPSNKVTEKGKDVELRCDPISGHTALYWYRQSLGQGLEFLIYFQGNSAPDKSGLPSDRFSAERTGGSVSTLTIQRTQQEDSAVYLCASSLGDSNSPLHFGNGTRLTVT.

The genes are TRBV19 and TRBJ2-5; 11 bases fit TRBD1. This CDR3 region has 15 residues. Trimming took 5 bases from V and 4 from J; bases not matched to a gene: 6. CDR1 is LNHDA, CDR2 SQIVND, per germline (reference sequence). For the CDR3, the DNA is TGTGCCAGTAGTGATTGGACAGGGGGCGTAGAGACCCAGTACTTC. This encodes CASSDWTGGVETQYF.

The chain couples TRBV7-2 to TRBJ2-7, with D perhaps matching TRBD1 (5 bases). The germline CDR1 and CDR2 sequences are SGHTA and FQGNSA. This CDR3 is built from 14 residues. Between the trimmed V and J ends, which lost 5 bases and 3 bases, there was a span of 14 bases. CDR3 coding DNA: TGTGCCAGCAGCAGGACAAGTGGCTACTACGAGCAGTACTTC. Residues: CASSRTSGYYEQYF.

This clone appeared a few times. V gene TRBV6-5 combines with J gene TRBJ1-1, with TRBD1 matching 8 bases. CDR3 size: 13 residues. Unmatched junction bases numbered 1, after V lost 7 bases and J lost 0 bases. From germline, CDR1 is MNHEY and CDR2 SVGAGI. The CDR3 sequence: CASMDRVNTEAFF. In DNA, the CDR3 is TGTGCCAGCATGGACAGGGTGAACACTGAAGCTTTCTTT.

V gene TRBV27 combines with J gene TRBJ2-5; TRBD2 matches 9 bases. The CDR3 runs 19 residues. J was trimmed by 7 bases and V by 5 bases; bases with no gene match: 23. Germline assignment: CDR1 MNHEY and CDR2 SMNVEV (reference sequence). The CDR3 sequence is CASSPSVGSGGPRRVTQYF. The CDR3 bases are TGTGCCAGCAGTCCCTCGGTGGGTAGCGGGGGCCCTCGGAGGGTGACCCAGTACTTC.

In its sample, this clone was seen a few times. The CDR3 coding sequence is TGTGCCGCCCGAGTTGGAGACCTTATGAACACTGAAGCTTTCTTT. This codes for CAARVGDLMNTEAFF. The V gene is TRBV6-1, the J gene TRBJ1-1; D ambiguous. The CDR3 contains 15 residues. The V and J ends lost 11 bases and 0 bases respectively, with 19 bases between them. Germline V gives CDR1 MNHNS, CDR2 SASEGT.

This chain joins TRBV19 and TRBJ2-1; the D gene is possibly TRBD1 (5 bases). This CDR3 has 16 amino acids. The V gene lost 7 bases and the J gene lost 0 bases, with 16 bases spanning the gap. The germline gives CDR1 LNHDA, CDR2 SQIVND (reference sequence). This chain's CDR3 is CASTKGSGYSYNEQFF. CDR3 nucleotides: TGTGCCAGTACCAAGGGGTCAGGCTACTCCTACAATGAGCAGTTCTTC.

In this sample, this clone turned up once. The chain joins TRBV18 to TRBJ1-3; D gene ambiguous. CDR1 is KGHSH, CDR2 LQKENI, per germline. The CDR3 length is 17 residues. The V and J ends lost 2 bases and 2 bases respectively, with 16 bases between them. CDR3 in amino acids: CASSPFGQPGAGNTIYF. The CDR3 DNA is TGTGCCAGCTCACCATTCGGGCAGCCGGGAGCTGGAAACACCATATATTTT.

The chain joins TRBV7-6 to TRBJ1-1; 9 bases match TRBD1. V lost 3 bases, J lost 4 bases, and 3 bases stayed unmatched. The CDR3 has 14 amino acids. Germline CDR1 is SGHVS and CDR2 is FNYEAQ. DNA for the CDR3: TGTGCCAGCAGCTTGGGGACAGGGCCCACTGAAGCTTTCTTT. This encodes CASSLGTGPTEAFF.

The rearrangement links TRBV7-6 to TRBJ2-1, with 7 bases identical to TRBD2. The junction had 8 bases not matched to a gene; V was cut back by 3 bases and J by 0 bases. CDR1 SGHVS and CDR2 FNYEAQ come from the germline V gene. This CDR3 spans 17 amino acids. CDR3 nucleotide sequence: TGTGCCAGCAGCTTCTCTGCGGGAGCAGGCTCCTACAATGAGCAGTTCTTC. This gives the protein CASSFSAGAGSYNEQFF.

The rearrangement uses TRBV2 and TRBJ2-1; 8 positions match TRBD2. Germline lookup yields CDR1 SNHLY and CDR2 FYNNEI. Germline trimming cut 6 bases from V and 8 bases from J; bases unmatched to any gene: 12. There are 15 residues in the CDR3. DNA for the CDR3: TGTGCCAGCAGGGTTGAAGGCGGGAGGACCCATGAGCAGTTCTTC. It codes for CASRVEGGRTHEQFF. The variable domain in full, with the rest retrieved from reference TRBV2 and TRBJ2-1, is EPEVTQTPSHQVTQMGQEVILRCVPISNHLYFYWYRQILGQKVEFLVSFYNNEISEKSEIFDDQFSVERPDGSNFTLKIRSTKLEDSAMYFCASRVEGGRTHEQFFGPGTRLTVL.

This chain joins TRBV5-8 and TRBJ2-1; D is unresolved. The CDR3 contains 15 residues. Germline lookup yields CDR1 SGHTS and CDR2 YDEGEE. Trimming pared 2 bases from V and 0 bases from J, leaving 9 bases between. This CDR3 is CASSFPGSSYNEQFF. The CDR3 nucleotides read TGTGCCAGCAGCTTTCCCGGTAGCTCCTACAATGAGCAGTTCTTC.

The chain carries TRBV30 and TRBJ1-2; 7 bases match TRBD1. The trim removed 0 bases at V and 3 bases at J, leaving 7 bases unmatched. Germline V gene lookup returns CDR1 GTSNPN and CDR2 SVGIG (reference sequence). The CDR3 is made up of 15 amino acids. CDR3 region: CAWSVRLGQDYGYTF. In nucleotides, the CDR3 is TGTGCCTGGAGTGTACGCCTCGGACAGGACTATGGCTACACCTTC.

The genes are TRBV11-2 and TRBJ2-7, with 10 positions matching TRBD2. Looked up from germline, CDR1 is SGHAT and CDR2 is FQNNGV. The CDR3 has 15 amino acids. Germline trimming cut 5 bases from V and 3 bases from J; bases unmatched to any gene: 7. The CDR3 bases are TGTGCCAGCAGCGAAAAGCGGGGGGGGGTCTACGAGCAGTACTTC. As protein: CASSEKRGGVYEQYF.

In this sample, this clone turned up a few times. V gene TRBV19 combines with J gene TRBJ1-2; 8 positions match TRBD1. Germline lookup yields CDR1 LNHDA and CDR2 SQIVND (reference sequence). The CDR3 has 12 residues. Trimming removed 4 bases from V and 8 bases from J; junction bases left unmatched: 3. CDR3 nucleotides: TGTGCCAGTAGTAGGGGGACAGGAGGCTACACCTTC. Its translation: CASSRGTGGYTF.

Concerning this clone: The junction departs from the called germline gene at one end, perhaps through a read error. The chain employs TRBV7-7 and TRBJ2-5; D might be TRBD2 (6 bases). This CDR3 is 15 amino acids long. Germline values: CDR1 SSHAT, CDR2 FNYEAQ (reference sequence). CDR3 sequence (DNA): TGTGCTAGCAGCCAAGTCCCTAGCGTGGGAGAGACCCAGTACTTC. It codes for CASSQVPSVGETQYF.

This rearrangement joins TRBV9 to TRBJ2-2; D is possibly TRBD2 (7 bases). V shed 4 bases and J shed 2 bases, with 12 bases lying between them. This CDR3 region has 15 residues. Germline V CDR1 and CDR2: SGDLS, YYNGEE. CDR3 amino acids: CASSKGGLNTGELFF. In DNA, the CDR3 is TGTGCCAGCAGCAAGGGGGGGCTAAACACCGGGGAGCTGTTTTTT.

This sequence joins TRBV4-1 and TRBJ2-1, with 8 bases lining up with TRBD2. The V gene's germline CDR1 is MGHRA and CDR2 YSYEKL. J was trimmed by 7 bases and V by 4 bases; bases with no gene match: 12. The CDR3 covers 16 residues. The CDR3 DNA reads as TGCGCCAGCAGCCCTATGGGGCTAGCGGGTGGGAATGAGCAGTTCTTC. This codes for CASSPMGLAGGNEQFF.

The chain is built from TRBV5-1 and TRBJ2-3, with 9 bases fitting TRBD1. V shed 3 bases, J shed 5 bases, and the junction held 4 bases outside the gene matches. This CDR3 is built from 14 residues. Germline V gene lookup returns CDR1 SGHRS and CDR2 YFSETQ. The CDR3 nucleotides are TGCGCCAGCAGCTCCGGGACAGGGCTAGATACGCAGTATTTT. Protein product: CASSSGTGLDTQYF. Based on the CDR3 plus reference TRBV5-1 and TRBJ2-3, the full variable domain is KAGVTQTPRYLIKTRGQQVTLSCSPISGHRSVSWYQQTPGQGLQFLFEYFSETQRNKGNFPGRFSGRQFSNSRSEMNVSTLELGDSALYLCASSSGTGLDTQYFGPGTRLTVL.

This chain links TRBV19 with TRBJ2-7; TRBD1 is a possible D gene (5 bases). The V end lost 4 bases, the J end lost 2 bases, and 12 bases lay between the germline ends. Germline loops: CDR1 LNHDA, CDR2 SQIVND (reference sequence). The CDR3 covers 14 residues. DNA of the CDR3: TGTGCCAGTAGTACCCCGCAGGGCCCCTACGAGCAGTACTTC. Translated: CASSTPQGPYEQYF.

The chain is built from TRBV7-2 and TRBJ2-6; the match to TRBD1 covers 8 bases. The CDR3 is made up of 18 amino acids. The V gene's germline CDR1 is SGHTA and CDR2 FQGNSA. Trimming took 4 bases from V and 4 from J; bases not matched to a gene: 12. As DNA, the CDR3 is TGTGCCAGCAGCTCGGACAGGGTCGTTAGTTCCGGGGCCAACGTCCTGACTTTC. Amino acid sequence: CASSSDRVVSSGANVLTF.

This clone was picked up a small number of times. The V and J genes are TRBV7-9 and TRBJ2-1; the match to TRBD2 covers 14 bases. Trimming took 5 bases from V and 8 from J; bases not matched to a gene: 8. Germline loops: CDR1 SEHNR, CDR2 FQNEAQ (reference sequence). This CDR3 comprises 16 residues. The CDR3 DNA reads TGTGCCAGCAGCCCAGGACTAGCGGGAGGCTCCCATGAGCAGTTCTTC. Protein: CASSPGLAGGSHEQFF.

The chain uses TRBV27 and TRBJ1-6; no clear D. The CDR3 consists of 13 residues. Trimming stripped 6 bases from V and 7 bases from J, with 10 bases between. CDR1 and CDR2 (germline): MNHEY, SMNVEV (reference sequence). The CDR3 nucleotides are TGTGCCAGCAGGGCCGACGGGAATTCACCCCTCCACTTT. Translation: CASRADGNSPLHF.